The 15 T cell receptor beta chains listed next were all sequenced from one sample in a study of siplizumab effects on memory and regulatory T cells. Clones were read by immunoSEQ multiplex PCR, and TCRdb kept only the in-frame ones, dropping some. The repertoire has tens of thousands of clones, more than 85% of them found once; the top ten carry roughly 7.1%. The sample was CD8+ T cells sorted from blood. The receptors shown here come from a human donor in good health.

Only one count was recorded for this clone. The gene calls are TRBV9 and TRBJ2-5; D ambiguous. Germline loops: CDR1 SGDLS, CDR2 YYNGEE. Trimming removed 0 bases from V and 0 bases from J, with 6 bases in between. The CDR3 contains 14 residues. CDR3 nucleotides: TGTGCCAGCAGCGTAGAAGACTACCAAGAGACCCAGTACTTC. It codes for CASSVEDYQETQYF.

This clone was observed once. This chain connects TRBV4-1 to TRBJ2-7, with 7 positions matching TRBD1. Germline CDR1 is MGHRA and CDR2 is YSYEKL. V trimming: 4 bases; J trimming: 3 bases; junction bases outside the gene matches: 6. The CDR3 is 14 residues long. The CDR3 protein is CASSPRQGNYEQYF. The CDR3 DNA reads as TGCGCCAGCAGCCCCCGACAGGGTAACTACGAGCAGTACTTC.

In its sample, this clone was seen once. V and J are TRBV7-3 and TRBJ2-1, with 7 bases that match TRBD1. This CDR3 has 16 residues. V lost 6 bases, J lost 4 bases, and 12 bases stayed unmatched. Germline assignment: CDR1 SGHTA and CDR2 FQGTGA. The CDR3 reads CASRPPGTARYNEQFF. In DNA, the CDR3 is TGTGCCAGCAGGCCCCCCGGGACAGCCCGATACAATGAGCAGTTCTTC.

This chain connects TRBV4-2 to TRBJ1-2, with TRBD1 matching over 7 bases. This CDR3 region has 15 residues. Germline V gene sequence: CDR1 LGHNA, CDR2 YNFKEQ. V trimming: 4 bases; J trimming: 2 bases; junction bases outside the gene matches: 7. CDR3 in DNA: TGTGCCAGCAGCCCCCGGGACAGACAAAACTATGGCTACACCTTC. It is translated as CASSPRDRQNYGYTF.

The gene calls are TRBV19 and TRBJ1-1, with D perhaps TRBD1 (5 bases). Germline lookup yields CDR1 LNHDA and CDR2 SQIVND (reference sequence). Trimming took off 3 bases at V and 6 bases at J, with 11 bases between the two ends. There are 13 residues in the CDR3. The CDR3 coding sequence is TGTGCCAGTAGTATCATCAGGGATTCTGAAGCTTTCTTT. It yields the protein CASSIIRDSEAFF.

V and J are TRBV7-3 and TRBJ2-3, with 7 positions matching TRBD2. Germline V gene data show CDR1 as SGHTA and CDR2 as FQGTGA. This CDR3 has 20 amino acids. V shed 2 bases and J 2 bases; nucleotides not matched to a gene: 19. CDR3 bases: TGTGCCAGCAGCTTATCTGGGCTAGCGGAATACAAGGGCCCCACAGATACGCAGTATTTT. It codes for CASSLSGLAEYKGPTDTQYF.

The V call is TRBV21-1, the J call TRBJ1-2; no DNA check was done on the table's D call, TRBD1. TRBV21-1 is described as a pseudogene. The CDR3 length is 15 residues. Written as DNA, the CDR3 is TGTGCCAGCAGCAAAGAGGGGATGGCTAACTATGGCTACACCTTC. Its protein product is CASSKEGMANYGYTF.

J is TRBJ2-5 and V is TRBV4-2, with 7 bases matching TRBD2. Germline CDR1 reads LGHNA; CDR2 reads YNFKEQ. Trimming cost V 4 bases and J 2 bases; bases outside gene matches: 4. The CDR3 length is 14 residues. CDR3 protein: CASSPLGLQETQYF. CDR3 sequence (DNA): TGTGCCAGCAGCCCCCTGGGACTACAAGAGACCCAGTACTTC.

The chain couples TRBV4-1 to TRBJ2-3; D gene ambiguous. Between the trimmed V and J ends, which lost 3 bases and 2 bases, there was a span of 6 bases. Germline CDR1 and CDR2: MGHRA and YSYEKL. The CDR3 is 13 residues long. The CDR3 DNA follows: TGCGCCAGCAGCCAGTCTTTCACAGATACGCAGTATTTT. This sequence encodes CASSQSFTDTQYF.

The sample holds one count of this clone. This chain connects TRBV5-6 to TRBJ2-5; D not resolved. Trimming shortened V by 1 base and J by 5 bases, and 9 bases separated the two germline ends. Per the germline V gene, CDR1 is SGHDT and CDR2 is YYEEEE. The CDR3 is 13 residues long. CDR3 sequence (DNA): TGTGCCAGCAGCTTGCAGGCGGCGGAGACCCAGTACTTC. This encodes CASSLQAAETQYF.

The chain joins TRBV27 to TRBJ2-3, with unresolved D. Trimming cost V 6 bases and J 2 bases, with 12 bases left between them. CDR1 is MNHEY, CDR2 SMNVEV, per germline (reference sequence). This CDR3 is built from 14 residues. Written as DNA, the CDR3 is TGTGCCAGCAGCCCTACTCCCGTCACAGATACGCAGTATTTT. Its protein is CASSPTPVTDTQYF.

The chain links TRBV4-1 to TRBJ2-2, with D uncertain. V dropped 4 bases and J dropped 1 base, with 10 bases sitting between them. The CDR3 has 15 amino acids. Germline CDR1 and CDR2: MGHRA and YSYEKL. In DNA form, the CDR3 reads TGCGCCAGCAGCCGCGGACCTGAGAACACCGGGGAGCTGTTTTTT. This encodes CASSRGPENTGELFF.

CDR3 protein: CASSWGGEAYYEQYF. Here the CDR3 DNA reads TGTGCCAGCAGCTGGGGAGGGGAGGCCTACTACGAGCAGTACTTC. V is TRBV27 and J is TRBJ2-7; 7 bases are a match to TRBD2. CDR1 MNHEY and CDR2 SMNVEV come from the germline V gene (reference sequence). The CDR3 loop spans 15 amino acids. Germline trimming cut 6 bases from V and 3 bases from J; bases unmatched to any gene: 11.

The chain carries TRBV7-3 and TRBJ2-3; 10 bases are a match to TRBD2. Germline loops: CDR1 SGHTA, CDR2 FQGTGA. V lost 5 bases and J lost 1; bases outside the gene matches: 3. The CDR3 has 15 residues. CDR3 loop: CASSPAGGGTDTQYF. For the CDR3, the DNA is TGTGCCAGCAGCCCAGCGGGGGGGGGCACAGATACGCAGTATTTT.

This chain connects TRBV19 to TRBJ1-1, with D maybe TRBD1 (6 bases). V gave up 3 bases and J gave up 5 bases, with 16 bases separating them. Germline V lookup: CDR1 LNHDA, CDR2 SQIVND (reference sequence). The CDR3 is 15 amino acids. The CDR3 loop reads CASSISAGAQTEAFF. CDR3 nucleotide sequence: TGTGCCAGTAGTATTTCCGCAGGGGCGCAGACTGAAGCTTTCTTT.